This entry is about one T cell receptor (beta chain). Its antigen is unidentified. The data were taken from a study of persistence of HIV-infected CD4 T cells. General study points: Antigen-responding cells were enriched for degenerate expanded CDR3beta sequences.

Overlapping HIV-1 Gag 15-mer peptides at 1 ug per peptide per mL were used. CD40L-negative CD69-negative CD45RO-high memory CD4+ T cells were sorted as populations depleted of antigen-responding cells. The CDR3 is 16 amino acids. With 9 bases clipped from V and 5 bases from J, the junction kept 16 bases outside the gene matches. The V gene's germline CDR1 is MNHNY and CDR2 SVGAGI (reference sequence). The libraries were made with immunoSEQ version 4 in survey mode. Profiling relied on immunoSEQ multiplex PCR, and the TCRdb table lists in-frame clones only, not all of them. This table holds around 42,000 clones, 75% to 80% found once.

The chain employs TRBV6-6 and TRBJ2-3; 8 bases fit TRBD2. This sequence was found in an adult man with HIV who was CMV-seropositive. Source: CD4+ T cells sorted from PBMCs after approximately 19-hour stimulation, taken from a patient who received antiretroviral therapy. The CDR3 spells CASTSLGGGRQDTQYF. CDR3 sequence (DNA): TGTGCCAGTACCTCCCTTGGCGGGGGGCGCCAAGATACGCAGTATTTT.